This T cell receptor (beta chain) was captured by sequencing in a study of blood T cell repertoires in COVID-19. Participant-given clinical history determined each cohort assignment. Here immunoSEQ multiplex PCR was the method, and the copy in TCRdb shows in-frame clones only, minus some. The table includes fewer than 200,000 clones, 88% detected once. This CDR3 has 15 amino acids. The germline V gene encodes CDR1 MDHEN and CDR2 SYDVKM. The V and J ends lost 7 bases and 2 bases, in that order; junction bases with no gene match: 9. The rearrangement links TRBV28 to TRBJ2-5; 8 nucleotides match TRBD2. The TCR comes from a woman aged 18-29 years who had recovered from COVID-19. Sequencing was performed on PBMCs or T cells enriched from blood (not recorded which). CDR3 coding DNA: TGTGCCAGCAACGGAAAAGGGACTAGACAAGAGACCCAGTACTTC. Translation gives CASNGKGTRQETQYF.